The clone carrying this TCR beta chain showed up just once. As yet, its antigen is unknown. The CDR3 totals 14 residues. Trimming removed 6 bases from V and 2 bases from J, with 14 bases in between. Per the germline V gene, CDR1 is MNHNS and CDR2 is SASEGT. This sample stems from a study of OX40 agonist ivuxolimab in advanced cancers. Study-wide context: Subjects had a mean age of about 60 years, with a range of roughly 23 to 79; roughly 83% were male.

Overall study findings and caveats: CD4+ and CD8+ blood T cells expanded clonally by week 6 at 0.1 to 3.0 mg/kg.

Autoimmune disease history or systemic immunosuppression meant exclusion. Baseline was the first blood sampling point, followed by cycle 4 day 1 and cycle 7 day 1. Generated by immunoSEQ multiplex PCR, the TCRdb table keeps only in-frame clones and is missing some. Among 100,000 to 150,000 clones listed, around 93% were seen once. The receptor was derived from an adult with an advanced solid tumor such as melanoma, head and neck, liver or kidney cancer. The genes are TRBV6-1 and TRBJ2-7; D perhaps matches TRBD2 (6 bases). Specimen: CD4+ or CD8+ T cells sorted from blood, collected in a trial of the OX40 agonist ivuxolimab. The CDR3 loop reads CASRRDTHAYEQYF. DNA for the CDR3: TGTGCCAGCAGGCGGGATACTCACGCCTACGAGCAGTACTTC.